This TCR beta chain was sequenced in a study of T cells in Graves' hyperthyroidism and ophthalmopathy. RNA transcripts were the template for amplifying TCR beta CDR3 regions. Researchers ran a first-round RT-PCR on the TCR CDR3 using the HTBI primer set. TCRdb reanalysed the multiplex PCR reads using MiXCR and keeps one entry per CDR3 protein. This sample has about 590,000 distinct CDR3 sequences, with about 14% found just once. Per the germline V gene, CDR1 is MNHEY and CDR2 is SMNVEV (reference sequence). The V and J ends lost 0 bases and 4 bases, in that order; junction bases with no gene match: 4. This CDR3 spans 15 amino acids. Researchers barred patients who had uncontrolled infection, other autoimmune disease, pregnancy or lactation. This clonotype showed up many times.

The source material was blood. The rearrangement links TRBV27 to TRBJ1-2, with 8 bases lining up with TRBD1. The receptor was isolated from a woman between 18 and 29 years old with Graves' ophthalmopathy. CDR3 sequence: CASSLSGTGSYGYTF. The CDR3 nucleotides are TGTGCCAGCAGTTTATCTGGGACAGGCAGCTATGGCTACACCTTC.